These 27 T cell receptor beta chains originate from one sample sequenced in a study of Ad26.COV2.S vaccination and SARS-CoV-2 variants listed by TCRdb under 2021. The sample's treatment or condition label is to be understood as: about 20 received Ad26.COV2.S at low or high dose, single or two shots; about 5 received placebo; per-sample allocation not given. For vaccine and placebo recipients, the sequenced repertoires came from samples collected on day 63 after the first injection. Library creation used the immunoSEQ multiplex PCR assay. The immuneACCESS repertoire file appears here via TCRdb, limited to in-frame rearrangements. These files lack a portion of the clones; in checked studies, under half of the deficit traces to unresolved V genes, and the cause of the others is not known. The sample records around 250,000 clones, around 87% of which are singletons. Together, the top ten hold 3% to 4% of the sample.

The input for sequencing was peripheral blood, taken in a trial of Ad26.COV2.S vaccine versus placebo. These receptor sequences come from a person aged 18-65 years who received the Ad26.COV2.S COVID-19 vaccine or a placebo.

The V and J genes are TRBV4-2 and TRBJ2-1; 7 nucleotides align to TRBD2. Germline CDR1 reads LGHNA; CDR2 reads YNFKEQ. V shed 1 base, J shed 6 bases, and the junction held 18 bases outside the gene matches. The CDR3 totals 19 residues. Here the CDR3 DNA reads TGTGCCAGCAGCCAAGGGTCCGGCGGGGGTCCCTACCGGGGCAATGAGCAGTTCTTC. As protein: CASSQGSGGGPYRGNEQFF.

V gene TRBV5-8 combines with J gene TRBJ2-5; TRBD2 matches 9 bases. The CDR3 is 14 amino acids. The V segment lost 0 bases and the J segment 4 bases; nucleotides outside the gene matches: 1. In germline, CDR1 is SGHTS, CDR2 YDEGEE. The CDR3 sequence: CASSLGSGGETQYF. The CDR3 bases are TGTGCCAGCAGCTTGGGTAGCGGGGGAGAGACCCAGTACTTC.

The rearrangement links TRBV2 to TRBJ2-1; 11 positions match TRBD2. The CDR3 covers 14 residues. Germline lookup yields CDR1 SNHLY and CDR2 FYNNEI. Trimming removed 5 bases from V and 9 bases from J; junction bases left unmatched: 6. DNA for the CDR3: TGTGCCAGCAGTAAACTAGCGGGAGTTCTTGAGCAGTTCTTC. Translating it yields CASSKLAGVLEQFF.

Worth noting for this clone: At the DNA level, this CDR3 is encoded by other sequences in the same sample as well. V is TRBV30 and J is TRBJ2-7; 8 bases map to TRBD1. This CDR3 is 13 amino acids long. CDR1 and CDR2 from the germline V gene are GTSNPN and SVGIG (reference sequence). Trimming cost V 1 base and J 4 bases; bases outside gene matches: 3. CDR3 region: CAWSADRAYEQYF. Here the CDR3 DNA reads TGTGCCTGGAGTGCGGACAGGGCTTACGAGCAGTACTTC.

This rearrangement joins TRBV18 to TRBJ2-7; D not certain. CDR3 length: 13 amino acids. V lost 3 bases and J 0 bases, leaving 6 bases between the germline ends. CDR1 is KGHSH and CDR2 is LQKENI in the germline V gene. CDR3 region: CASSPATSYEQYF. CDR3 DNA sequence: TGTGCCAGCTCACCGGCCACCTCCTACGAGCAGTACTTC.

This clone was observed a handful of times. The V and J genes are TRBV21-1 and TRBJ2-5. TRBV21-1 is listed as a pseudogene. The CDR3 extends over 11 amino acids. For the CDR3, the DNA is TGTGCCAGCAGCCCCCAAGAGACCCAGTACTTC. This translates into CASSPQETQYF.

This clone has a single count. The V gene is TRBV4-1, the J gene TRBJ1-5; D unresolved. The ends were cut back, 1 base at V and 0 bases at J, with 7 bases in the middle. Germline CDR1 reads MGHRA; CDR2 reads YSYEKL. The CDR3 extends over 15 amino acids. CDR3 sequence reads: CASSQGTDSNQPQHF. CDR3 nucleotide sequence: TGCGCCAGCAGCCAAGGAACGGATAGCAATCAGCCCCAGCATTTT.

The chain links TRBV6-4 to TRBJ2-1, with unresolved D. Germline values: CDR1 MRHNA, CDR2 SNTAGT. V lost 6 bases and J lost 4, with 10 bases in between. This CDR3 is built from 13 residues. The CDR3 is CASSHKVYNEQFF. CDR3 nucleotide sequence: TGTGCCAGCAGCCACAAGGTTTACAATGAGCAGTTCTTC.

The rearrangement joins TRBV27 to TRBJ1-2; TRBD1 agrees at 9 bases. CDR3 size: 17 residues. V shed 4 bases, J shed 5 bases, and the junction held 14 bases outside the gene matches. CDR1 is MNHEY, CDR2 SMNVEV, per germline (reference sequence). Written as DNA, the CDR3 is TGTGCCAGCAGTTCCGCCCCGGGACAGGGAGCCTGGTATGGCTACACCTTC. Protein product: CASSSAPGQGAWYGYTF.

The chain is built from TRBV5-1 and TRBJ1-1; 8 nucleotides line up with TRBD1. After removal of 0 bases from V and 4 bases from J, the junction contained 8 bases not matched to a gene. CDR1 is SGHRS, CDR2 YFSETQ, per germline. This CDR3 region has 16 residues. The chain's CDR3 is CASSLGAGGGFTEAFF. CDR3 nucleotides: TGCGCCAGCAGCTTGGGGGCAGGGGGCGGGTTCACTGAAGCTTTCTTT.

In DNA form, the CDR3 reads TGTGCCAGCAGCGGACAGGGTAATTCACCCCTCCACTTT. Translating gives CASSGQGNSPLHF. J is TRBJ1-6 and V is TRBV11-2; 8 bases agree with TRBD1. CDR3 length equals 13 residues. The J segment lost 6 bases and the V segment lost 5 bases, leaving 0 bases of the junction unmatched. Germline CDR1 and CDR2: SGHAT and FQNNGV.

V is TRBV3-1 (or the pseudogene TRBV3-2) and J is TRBJ2-5, with D perhaps TRBD2 (6 bases). Deletions cut 2 bases from V and 5 bases from J, with 15 bases between. The germline V gene has CDR1 LGHDT and CDR2 YNNKEL (reference sequence). The CDR3 length is 15 residues. CDR3: CASSQLDYWSETQYF. The CDR3, as DNA: TGTGCCAGCAGCCAATTGGACTATTGGTCGGAGACCCAGTACTTC.

The J gene is TRBJ1-1, the V gene TRBV7-2; D remains unclear. The germline V gene has CDR1 SGHTA and CDR2 FQGNSA. The V gene lost 1 base and the J gene lost 4 bases, with 7 bases spanning the gap. This CDR3 region has 13 residues. CDR3 loop: CASSLESGTEAFF. Written as DNA, the CDR3 is TGTGCCAGCAGCTTAGAATCGGGCACTGAAGCTTTCTTT.

The genes are TRBV12-3 or TRBV12-4 and TRBJ1-1, with D hard to call. The CDR3 is 13 amino acids. Trimming took 6 bases from V and 4 from J, leaving 12 bases between them. CDR3 bases: TGTGCCAGCAGGGTCTCGGGCGGCACTGAAGCTTTCTTT. This sequence encodes CASRVSGGTEAFF.

The rearrangement uses TRBV6-6 and TRBJ1-2; 8 positions match TRBD1. The J segment lost 4 bases and the V segment lost 6 bases, leaving 13 bases of the junction unmatched. Germline CDR1 and CDR2: MNHNY and SVGAGI (reference sequence). This CDR3 comprises 16 residues. The CDR3 is CASRGTGWDFGYGYTF. CDR3 nucleotides: TGTGCCAGCAGAGGGACAGGATGGGATTTTGGCTATGGCTACACCTTC.

A single count supports this clone. The gene calls are TRBV4-1 and TRBJ2-1; D is unclear. This CDR3 region has 13 residues. V was pared by 4 bases and J by 6 bases, with 10 bases between. The germline V gene encodes CDR1 MGHRA and CDR2 YSYEKL. The CDR3 coding sequence is TGCGCCAGCAGCCGCCAGGTTCCCAATGAGCAGTTCTTC. Translating gives CASSRQVPNEQFF.

Here the CDR3 reads CASSLGPSGGGQETQYF. CDR3 bases: TGTGCCAGCAGCTTAGGTCCTTCGGGAGGGGGTCAAGAGACCCAGTACTTC. V usage is TRBV7-2 and J usage is TRBJ2-5; 8 bases are a match to TRBD2. Trimming removed 1 base from V and 2 bases from J; junction bases left unmatched: 9. CDR3 length equals 17 residues. Germline assignment: CDR1 SGHTA and CDR2 FQGNSA.

The chain links TRBV3-1 (or the pseudogene TRBV3-2) to TRBJ1-1, with 8 bases matching TRBD1. Germline V lookup: CDR1 LGHDT, CDR2 YNNKEL (reference sequence). The CDR3 sequence is 13 residues long. With 6 bases clipped from V and 6 bases from J, the junction kept 6 bases outside the gene matches. CDR3 residues: CASRKQGESEAFF. CDR3 DNA sequence: TGTGCCAGCAGGAAACAGGGGGAGTCTGAAGCTTTCTTT.

The chain carries TRBV28 and TRBJ2-1; 10 bases agree with TRBD2. The CDR3 spans 14 residues. V shed 8 bases, J shed 1 base, and the junction held 2 bases outside the gene matches. CDR1 is MDHEN and CDR2 is SYDVKM in the germline V gene. The CDR3 bases are TGTGCCAGCCGGACTAGCGGTTCCTACAATGAGCAGTTCTTC. This gives the protein CASRTSGSYNEQFF.

The V gene is TRBV27, the J gene TRBJ1-1; no clear D. CDR1 and CDR2 (germline): MNHEY, SMNVEV (reference sequence). V shed 2 bases and J shed 1 base, with 5 bases lying between them. This CDR3 is 13 amino acids long. This chain's CDR3 is CASSLLQNTEAFF. DNA of the CDR3: TGTGCCAGCAGTTTACTACAGAACACTGAAGCTTTCTTT.

V usage is TRBV18 and J usage is TRBJ1-3, with no clear D. The CDR3 contains 17 residues. Germline CDR1 KGHSH, CDR2 LQKENI. Trimming left V 3 bases short and J 0 bases short, with 15 bases between. The CDR3 nucleotides are TGTGCCAGCTCACCCACAATGGACGGCAGCTCTGGAAACACCATATATTTT. Its translation: CASSPTMDGSSGNTIYF. The whole variable domain, filled in from reference TRBV18 and TRBJ1-3, reads NAGVMQNPRHLVRRRGQEARLRCSPMKGHSHVYWYRQLPEEGLKFMVYLQKENIIDESGMPKERFSAEFPKEGPSILRIQQVVRGDSAAYFCASSPTMDGSSGNTIYFGEGSWLTVV.

This sequence joins TRBV14 and TRBJ1-1; TRBD1 aligns across 11 bases. The junction had 8 bases not matched to a gene; V was cut back by 4 bases and J by 10 bases. CDR1 and CDR2 (germline): SGHDN, FVKESK. The CDR3 is 14 amino acids. The CDR3 bases are TGTGCCAGCAGCCGCGGGACAGGGGGTTTACCAGCTTTCTTT. It specifies CASSRGTGGLPAFF. The full variable domain, rest sourced from reference TRBV14 and TRBJ1-1, is EAGVTQFPSHSVIEKGQTVTLRCDPISGHDNLYWYRRVMGKEIKFLLHFVKESKQDESGMPNNRFLAERTGGTYSTLKVQPAELEDSGVYFCASSRGTGGLPAFFGQGTRLTVV.

Only one count was recorded for this clone. The V call is TRBV2, the J call TRBJ1-2; TRBD1 is a possible D gene (6 bases). The CDR3 runs to 19 residues. Trimming removed 6 bases at V and 2 bases at J, with 28 bases between. Germline V gives CDR1 SNHLY, CDR2 FYNNEI. The CDR3 region is CASRRGNEPSRGENYGYTF. In DNA form, the CDR3 reads TGTGCCAGCAGGCGGGGAAATGAACCTAGCAGGGGCGAAAACTATGGCTACACCTTC.

The genes are TRBV11-2 and TRBJ1-2; D unclear. Germline values: CDR1 SGHAT, CDR2 FQNNGV. The CDR3 contains 14 residues. V dropped 0 bases and J dropped 7 bases, with 12 bases sitting between them. CDR3 nucleotides: TGTGCCAGCAGCTTAGATGTCTCGGAGGGTGGCTACACCTTC. Translated, it gives CASSLDVSEGGYTF. Using reference TRBV11-2 and TRBJ1-2 for the parts outside the CDR3, the full variable domain is EAGVAQSPRYKIIEKRQSVAFWCNPISGHATLYWYQQILGQGPKLLIQFQNNGVVDDSQLPKDRFSAERLKGVDSTLKIQPAKLEDSAVYLCASSLDVSEGGYTFGSGTRLTVV.

CDR3 nucleotide sequence: TGTGCCAGCTCACCGACAGAAAATGAAAAACTGTTTTTT. It yields the protein CASSPTENEKLFF. J is TRBJ1-4 and V is TRBV18, with D maybe TRBD1 (5 bases). Looked up from germline, CDR1 is KGHSH and CDR2 is LQKENI. The length of the CDR3 is 13 residues. The germline V and J ends were trimmed by 3 bases and 5 bases, with 7 bases remaining between them.

V and J are TRBV9 and TRBJ1-2; 7 bases align to TRBD1. The CDR3 is 14 amino acids. V trimming: 0 bases; J trimming: 7 bases; junction bases outside the gene matches: 6. Germline CDR1 is SGDLS and CDR2 is YYNGEE. The CDR3 region is CASSVADRVSGYTF. Written as DNA, the CDR3 is TGTGCCAGCAGCGTAGCTGACAGGGTCTCTGGCTACACCTTC.

V gene TRBV6-5 combines with J gene TRBJ2-7; D could derive from TRBD1 or TRBD2 (6 bases each). This CDR3 is 13 amino acids long. In germline, CDR1 is MNHEY, CDR2 SVGAGI. V lost 8 bases to trimming and J lost 0 bases, with 11 bases between them. The chain's CDR3 is CASEGGNSYEQYF. The DNA for the CDR3 is TGTGCCAGCGAAGGGGGGAACTCCTACGAGCAGTACTTC.